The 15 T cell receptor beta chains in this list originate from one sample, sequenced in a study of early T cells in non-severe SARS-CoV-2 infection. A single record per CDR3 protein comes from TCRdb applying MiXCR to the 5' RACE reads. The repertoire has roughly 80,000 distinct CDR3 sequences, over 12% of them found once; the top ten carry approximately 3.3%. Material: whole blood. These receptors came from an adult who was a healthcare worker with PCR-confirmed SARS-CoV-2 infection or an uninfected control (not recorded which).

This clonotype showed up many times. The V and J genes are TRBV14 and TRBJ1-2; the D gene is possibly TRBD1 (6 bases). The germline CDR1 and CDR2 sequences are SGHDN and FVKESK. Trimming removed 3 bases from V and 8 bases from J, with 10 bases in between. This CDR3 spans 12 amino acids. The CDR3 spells CASSQYRAGYTF. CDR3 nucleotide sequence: TGTGCCAGCAGCCAGTACAGGGCGGGCTACACCTTC.

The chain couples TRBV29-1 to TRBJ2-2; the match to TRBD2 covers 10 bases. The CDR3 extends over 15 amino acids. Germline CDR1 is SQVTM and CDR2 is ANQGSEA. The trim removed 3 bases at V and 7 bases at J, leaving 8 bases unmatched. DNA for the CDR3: TGCAGCGTTGAGAGGCTAGCGGGAGCCGGCGGGGAGCTGTTTTTT. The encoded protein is CSVERLAGAGGELFF.

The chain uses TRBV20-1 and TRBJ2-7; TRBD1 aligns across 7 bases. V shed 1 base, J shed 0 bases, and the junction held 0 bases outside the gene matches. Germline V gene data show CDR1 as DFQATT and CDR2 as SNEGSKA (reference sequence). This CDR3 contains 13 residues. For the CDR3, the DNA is TGCAGTGCTAGAGGGACAGGCTCCTACGAGCAGTACTTC. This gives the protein CSARGTGSYEQYF.

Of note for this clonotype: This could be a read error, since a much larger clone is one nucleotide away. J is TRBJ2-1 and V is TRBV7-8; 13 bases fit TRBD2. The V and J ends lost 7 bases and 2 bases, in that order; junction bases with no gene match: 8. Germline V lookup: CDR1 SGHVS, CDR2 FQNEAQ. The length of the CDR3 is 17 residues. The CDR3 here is CASNTQLAGGPYNEQFF. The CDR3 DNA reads TGTGCCAGCAACACCCAACTAGCGGGAGGGCCCTACAATGAGCAGTTCTTC.

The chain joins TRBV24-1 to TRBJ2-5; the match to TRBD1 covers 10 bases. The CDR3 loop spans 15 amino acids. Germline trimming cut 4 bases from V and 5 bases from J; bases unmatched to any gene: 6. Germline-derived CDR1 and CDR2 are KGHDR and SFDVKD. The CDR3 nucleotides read TGTGCCACCAGTGACTCTACGACAGGGGGCGAGACCCAGTACTTC. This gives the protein CATSDSTTGGETQYF.

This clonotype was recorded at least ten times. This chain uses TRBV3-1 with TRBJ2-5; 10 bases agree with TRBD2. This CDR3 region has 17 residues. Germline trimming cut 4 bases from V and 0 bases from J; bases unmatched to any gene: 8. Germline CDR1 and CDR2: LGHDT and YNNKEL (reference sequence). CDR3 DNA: TGTGCCAGCAGCCCTCAGACTAGCGGGCCGTACCAAGAGACCCAGTACTTC. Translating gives CASSPQTSGPYQETQYF.

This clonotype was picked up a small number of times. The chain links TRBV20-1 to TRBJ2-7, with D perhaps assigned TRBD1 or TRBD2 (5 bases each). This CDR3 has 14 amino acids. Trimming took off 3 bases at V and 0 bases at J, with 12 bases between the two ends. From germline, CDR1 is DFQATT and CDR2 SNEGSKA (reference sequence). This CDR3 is CSASLGTGSYEQYF. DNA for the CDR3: TGCAGTGCTAGTCTCGGGACGGGCTCCTACGAGCAGTACTTC.

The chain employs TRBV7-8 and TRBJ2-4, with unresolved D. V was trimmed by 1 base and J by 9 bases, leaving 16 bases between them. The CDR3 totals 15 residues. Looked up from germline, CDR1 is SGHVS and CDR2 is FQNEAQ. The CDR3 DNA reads TGTGCCAGCAGCTTAGATCGAATCTACTTCGGCATTCAGTACTTC. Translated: CASSLDRIYFGIQYF.

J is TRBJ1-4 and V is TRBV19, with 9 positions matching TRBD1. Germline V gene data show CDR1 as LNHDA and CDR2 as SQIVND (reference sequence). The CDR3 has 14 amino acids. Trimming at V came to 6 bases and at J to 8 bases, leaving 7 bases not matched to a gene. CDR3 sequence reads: CASRTGTGHEKLFF. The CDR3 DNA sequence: TGTGCCAGTAGGACCGGGACAGGGCACGAAAAACTGTTTTTT.

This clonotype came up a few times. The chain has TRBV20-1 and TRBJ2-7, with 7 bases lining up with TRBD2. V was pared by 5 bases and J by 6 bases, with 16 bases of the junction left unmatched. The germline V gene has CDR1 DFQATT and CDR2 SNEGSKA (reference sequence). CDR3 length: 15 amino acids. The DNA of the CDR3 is TGCAGTGCTCCACACCTCGGGACTACCCTTACCGAGCAGTACTTC. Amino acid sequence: CSAPHLGTTLTEQYF.

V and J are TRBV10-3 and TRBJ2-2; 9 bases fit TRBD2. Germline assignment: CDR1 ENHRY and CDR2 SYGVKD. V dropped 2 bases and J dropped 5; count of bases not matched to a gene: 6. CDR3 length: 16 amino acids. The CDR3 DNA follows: TGTGCCATCAGTGAGACGGCGGGAGGGCGGACCGGGGAGCTGTTTTTT. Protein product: CAISETAGGRTGELFF.

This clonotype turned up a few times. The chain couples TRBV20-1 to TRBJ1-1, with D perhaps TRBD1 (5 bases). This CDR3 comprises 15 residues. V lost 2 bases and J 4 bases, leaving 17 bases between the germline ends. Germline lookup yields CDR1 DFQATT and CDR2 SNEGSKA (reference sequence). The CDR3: CSARTHGGIGTEAFF. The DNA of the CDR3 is TGCAGTGCTAGAACACACGGGGGAATAGGCACTGAAGCTTTCTTT.

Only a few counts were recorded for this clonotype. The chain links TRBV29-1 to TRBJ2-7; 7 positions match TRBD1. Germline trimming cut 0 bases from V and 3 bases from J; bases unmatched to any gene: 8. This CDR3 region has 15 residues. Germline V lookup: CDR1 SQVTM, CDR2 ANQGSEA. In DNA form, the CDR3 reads TGCAGCGTTGAAGATCGTAGGGCAGGGGGCTACGAGCAGTACTTC. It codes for CSVEDRRAGGYEQYF.

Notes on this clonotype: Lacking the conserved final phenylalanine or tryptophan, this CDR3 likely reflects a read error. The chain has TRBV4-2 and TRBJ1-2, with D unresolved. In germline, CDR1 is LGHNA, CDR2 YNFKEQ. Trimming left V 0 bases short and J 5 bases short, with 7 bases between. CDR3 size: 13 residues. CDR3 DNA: TGTGCCAGCAGCCAAGAGTCCGTTTATGGCTACACCATC. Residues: CASSQESVYGYTI.

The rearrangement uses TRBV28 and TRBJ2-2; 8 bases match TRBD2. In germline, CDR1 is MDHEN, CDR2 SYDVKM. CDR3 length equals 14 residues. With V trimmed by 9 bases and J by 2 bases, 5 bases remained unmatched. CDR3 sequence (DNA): TGTGCCAGTAGCGGGACGCTAAACACCGGGGAGCTGTTTTTT. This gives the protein CASSGTLNTGELFF.